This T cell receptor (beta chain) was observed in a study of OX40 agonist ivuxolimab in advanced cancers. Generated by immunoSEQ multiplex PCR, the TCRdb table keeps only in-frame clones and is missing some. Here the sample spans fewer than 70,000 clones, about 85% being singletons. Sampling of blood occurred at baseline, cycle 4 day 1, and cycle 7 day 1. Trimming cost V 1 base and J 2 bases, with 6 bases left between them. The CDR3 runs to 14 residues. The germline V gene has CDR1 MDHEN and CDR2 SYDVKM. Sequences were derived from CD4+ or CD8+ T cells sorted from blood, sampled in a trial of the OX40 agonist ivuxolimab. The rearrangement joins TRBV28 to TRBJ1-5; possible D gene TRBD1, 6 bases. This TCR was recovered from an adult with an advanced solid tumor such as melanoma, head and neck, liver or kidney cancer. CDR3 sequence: CASSLSGGNQPQHF. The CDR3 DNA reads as TGTGCCAGCAGTTTATCAGGGGGCAATCAGCCCCAGCATTTT.